This TCR beta chain is from a study of long-term antiretroviral therapy in people with HIV. For each donor, at least one pre-ART and at least two post-ART PBMC samples were available. Assay version v3.0 of immunoSEQ was used, and it was run at survey level. TCRdb keeps only in-frame clones here, not all; method: immunoSEQ multiplex PCR. The table records about 30,000 clones, over 75% of them present only once. Trimming removed 6 bases at V and 2 bases at J, with 12 bases between. Germline V gene data show CDR1 as SGHRS and CDR2 as YFSETQ. The CDR3 is 15 amino acids. The sequencing here drew on unsorted PBMCs, taken 0.5 years after starting antiretroviral therapy. This TCR derives from a woman aged 18-30 years with HIV. The chain joins TRBV5-1 to TRBJ2-6; D is possibly TRBD2 (6 bases). The CDR3 spells CASTPGVAGANVLTF. CDR3 DNA: TGCGCCAGCACCCCGGGGGTTGCTGGGGCCAACGTCCTGACTTTC.